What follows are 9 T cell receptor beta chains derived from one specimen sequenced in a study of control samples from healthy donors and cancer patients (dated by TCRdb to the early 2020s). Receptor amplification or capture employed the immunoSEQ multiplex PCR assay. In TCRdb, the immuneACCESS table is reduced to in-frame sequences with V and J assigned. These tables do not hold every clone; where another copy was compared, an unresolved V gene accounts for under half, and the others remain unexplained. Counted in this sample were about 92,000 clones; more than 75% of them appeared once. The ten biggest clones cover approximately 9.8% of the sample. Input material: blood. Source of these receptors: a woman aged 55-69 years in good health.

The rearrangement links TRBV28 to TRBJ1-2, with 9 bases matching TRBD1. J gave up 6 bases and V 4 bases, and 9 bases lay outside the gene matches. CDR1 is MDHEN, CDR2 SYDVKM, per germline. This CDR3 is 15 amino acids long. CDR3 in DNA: TGTGCCAGCAGTTCCGGGGACAGGGAAGGTAATGGCTACACCTTC. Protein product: CASSSGDREGNGYTF.

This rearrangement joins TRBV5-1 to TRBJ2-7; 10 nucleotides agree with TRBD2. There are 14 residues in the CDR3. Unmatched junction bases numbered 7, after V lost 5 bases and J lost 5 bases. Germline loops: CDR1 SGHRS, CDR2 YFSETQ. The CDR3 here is CASRRTGTSDEQYF. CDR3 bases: TGCGCCAGCAGGAGGACCGGGACTAGCGACGAGCAGTACTTC.

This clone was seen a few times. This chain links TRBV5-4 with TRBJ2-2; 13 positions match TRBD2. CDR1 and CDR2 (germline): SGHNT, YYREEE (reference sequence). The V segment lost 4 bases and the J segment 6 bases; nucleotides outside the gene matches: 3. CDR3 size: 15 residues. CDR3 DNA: TGTGCCAGCAGCAAGACTAGCGGGAGGTCCGGGGAGCTGTTTTTT. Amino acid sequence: CASSKTSGRSGELFF. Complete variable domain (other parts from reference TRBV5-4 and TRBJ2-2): ETGVTQSPTHLIKTRGQQVTLRCSSQSGHNTVSWYQQALGQGPQFIFQYYREEENGRGNFPPRFSGLQFPNYSSELNVNALELDDSALYLCASSKTSGRSGELFFGEGSRLTVL.

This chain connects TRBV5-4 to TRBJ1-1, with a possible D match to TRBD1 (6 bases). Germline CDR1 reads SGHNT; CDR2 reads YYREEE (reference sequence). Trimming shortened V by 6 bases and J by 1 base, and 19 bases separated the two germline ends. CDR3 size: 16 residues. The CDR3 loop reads CASTTRGHRANTEAFF. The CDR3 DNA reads TGTGCCAGCACCACCCGGGGCCACAGGGCGAACACTGAAGCTTTCTTT.

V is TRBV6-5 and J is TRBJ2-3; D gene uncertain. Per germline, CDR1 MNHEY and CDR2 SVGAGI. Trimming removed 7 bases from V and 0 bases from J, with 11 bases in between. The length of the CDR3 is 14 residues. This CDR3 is CASTETSSTDTQYF. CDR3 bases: TGTGCCAGCACCGAGACATCTAGCACAGATACGCAGTATTTT.

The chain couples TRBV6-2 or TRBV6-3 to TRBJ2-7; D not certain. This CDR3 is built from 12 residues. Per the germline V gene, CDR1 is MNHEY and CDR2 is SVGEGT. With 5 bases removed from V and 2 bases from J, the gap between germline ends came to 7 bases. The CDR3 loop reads CASSQIPYEQYF. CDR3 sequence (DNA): TGTGCCAGCAGTCAAATCCCCTACGAGCAGTACTTC.

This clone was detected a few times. Written as DNA, the CDR3 is TGTGCCAGCAGTTCATCCAGCTATTACGGACTAGCGGGAGGAAGAGATGAGCAGTTCTTC. Amino acids: CASSSSSYYGLAGGRDEQFF. V and J are TRBV27 and TRBJ2-1; 14 bases are shared with TRBD2. Germline V CDR1 and CDR2: MNHEY, SMNVEV (reference sequence). J lost 8 bases, V lost 4 bases, and 19 bases had no gene match. CDR3 length equals 20 residues.

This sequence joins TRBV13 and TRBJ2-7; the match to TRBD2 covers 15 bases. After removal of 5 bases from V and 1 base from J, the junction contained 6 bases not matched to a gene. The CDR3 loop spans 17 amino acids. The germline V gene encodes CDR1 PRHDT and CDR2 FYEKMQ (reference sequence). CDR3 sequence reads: CASSLGLAGGGSYEQYF. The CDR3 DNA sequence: TGTGCCAGCAGCCTGGGACTAGCGGGAGGTGGGTCCTACGAGCAGTACTTC. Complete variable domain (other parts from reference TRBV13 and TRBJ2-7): AAGVIQSPRHLIKEKRETATLKCYPIPRHDTVYWYQQGPGQDPQFLISFYEKMQSDKGSIPDRFSAQQFSDYHSELNMSSLELGDSALYFCASSLGLAGGGSYEQYFGPGTRLTVT.

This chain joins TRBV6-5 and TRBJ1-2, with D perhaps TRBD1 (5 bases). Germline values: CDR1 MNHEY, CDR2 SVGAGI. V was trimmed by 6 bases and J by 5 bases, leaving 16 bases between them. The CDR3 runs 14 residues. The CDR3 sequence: CASSRTAGRYGYTF. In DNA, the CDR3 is TGTGCCAGCAGCCGCACCGCAGGGCGGTATGGCTACACCTTC.